The 28 T cell receptor beta chains below come from one sample, sequenced in a study of blood T cell repertoires in COVID-19. Assay used: immunoSEQ multiplex PCR; TCRdb lists only in-frame clones, some missing. The sample has 300,000 to 450,000 clones, around 87% seen once. Sequenced input: PBMCs or T cells enriched from blood (not recorded which). Receptor source: a man between 40 and 49 years old in a cohort exposed to, infected with or recovered from COVID-19 (not recorded which).

This clone occurred a few times. The chain recombines TRBV7-8 with TRBJ1-3; 7 nucleotides match TRBD1. In germline, CDR1 is SGHVS, CDR2 FQNEAQ. V was clipped by 5 bases and J by 0 bases; unmatched bases: 1. This CDR3 has 14 amino acids. The CDR3 coding sequence is TGTGCCAGCAGCCACAGGGGCTCTGGAAACACCATATATTTT. This sequence encodes CASSHRGSGNTIYF.

This chain joins TRBV5-5 and TRBJ1-1, with D hard to call. The CDR3 contains 14 residues. V lost 0 bases, J lost 1 base, and 7 bases lay in between. CDR1 is SGHKS and CDR2 is YYEKEE in the germline V gene (reference sequence). The CDR3 coding sequence is TGTGCCAGCAGCTTGGGTTCGGGGAACACTGAAGCTTTCTTT. Translating it yields CASSLGSGNTEAFF. The full variable domain, with the rest looked up from reference TRBV5-5 and TRBJ1-1, is DAGVTQSPTHLIKTRGQQVTLRCSPISGHKSVSWYQQVLGQGPQFIFQYYEKEERGRGNFPDRFSARQFPNYSSELNVNALLLGDSALYLCASSLGSGNTEAFFGQGTRLTVV.

The V and J genes are TRBV7-9 and TRBJ1-1; possibly TRBD1 for D (5 bases). This CDR3 spans 14 amino acids. Trimming removed 0 bases at V and 5 bases at J, with 10 bases between. CDR1 SEHNR and CDR2 FQNEAQ come from the germline V gene (reference sequence). The CDR3 here is CASSLAAEGTEAFF. CDR3 nucleotides: TGTGCCAGCAGCTTAGCCGCGGAGGGGACTGAAGCTTTCTTT.

The chain links TRBV5-1 to TRBJ2-3, with D unresolved. Deletions cut 4 bases from V and 4 bases from J, with 16 bases between. Looked up from germline, CDR1 is SGHRS and CDR2 is YFSETQ. This CDR3 region has 15 residues. DNA for the CDR3: TGCGCCAGCAGCCCCGCCGCCCTAAACTCAGATACGCAGTATTTT. This codes for CASSPAALNSDTQYF.

The chain combines TRBV19 with TRBJ1-2; 7 bases fit TRBD1. Losses at the gene ends were 4 bases for V and 6 bases for J; bases not matched to a gene: 8. The CDR3 is 14 amino acids. Looked up from germline, CDR1 is LNHDA and CDR2 is SQIVND (reference sequence). The CDR3 sequence: CASSNYGTDNGYTF. The CDR3, as DNA: TGTGCCAGTAGTAACTACGGGACAGATAATGGCTACACCTTC.

This chain links TRBV3-1 (or the pseudogene TRBV3-2) with TRBJ2-3, with 11 bases identical to TRBD1. CDR1 is LGHDT, CDR2 YNNKEL, per germline (reference sequence). Germline trimming cut 5 bases from V and 5 bases from J; bases unmatched to any gene: 9. This CDR3 region has 16 residues. The chain's CDR3 is CASSNGQGALGDTQYF. The CDR3, as DNA: TGTGCCAGCAGCAACGGACAGGGGGCATTAGGAGATACGCAGTATTTT.

The chain is built from TRBV5-1 and TRBJ1-2; D unclear. V was pared by 0 bases and J by 1 base, with 10 bases between. Germline V gives CDR1 SGHRS, CDR2 YFSETQ. The length of the CDR3 is 15 residues. This CDR3 reads CASSLDRESNYGYTF. The CDR3 nucleotides are TGCGCCAGCAGCTTGGATCGCGAGAGTAACTATGGCTACACCTTC.

The chain is built from TRBV19 and TRBJ2-2; a possible D gene is TRBD1 (6 bases). V was clipped by 2 bases and J by 3 bases, with 10 bases between them. This CDR3 is built from 15 residues. Germline V gives CDR1 LNHDA, CDR2 SQIVND (reference sequence). The CDR3 reads CASSIQGTDTGELFF. The CDR3 DNA is TGTGCCAGTAGTATACAGGGGACCGACACCGGGGAGCTGTTTTTT.

The rearrangement links TRBV3-1 (or the pseudogene TRBV3-2) to TRBJ2-1; TRBD2 agrees at 10 bases. V was pared by 5 bases and J by 9 bases, with 16 bases of the junction left unmatched. This CDR3 comprises 17 residues. Germline CDR1 LGHDT, CDR2 YNNKEL (reference sequence). The CDR3 loop reads CASSSWRAGGPSGEQFF. The DNA of the CDR3 is TGTGCCAGCAGCTCTTGGCGAGCGGGAGGGCCCTCAGGTGAGCAGTTCTTC.

The chain employs TRBV11-3 and TRBJ2-3; D possibly corresponds to TRBD2 (5 bases). CDR3 size: 16 residues. In germline, CDR1 is SGHNT, CDR2 YENEEA. V lost 4 bases and J 2 bases, leaving 16 bases between the germline ends. The CDR3: CASSSGYQYNTDTQYF. CDR3 DNA: TGTGCCAGCAGCTCGGGATACCAATATAACACAGATACGCAGTATTTT.

This sequence joins TRBV12-5 and TRBJ2-7; a possible D gene is TRBD1 (6 bases). The germline CDR1 and CDR2 sequences are LGHNT and FRNRAP. V lost 5 bases, J lost 0 bases, and 8 bases lay in between. The CDR3 covers 13 residues. CDR3 nucleotide sequence: TGTGCTAGTGGTAGGGACAACTCCTACGAGCAGTACTTC. Protein product: CASGRDNSYEQYF.

The chain uses TRBV3-1 (or the pseudogene TRBV3-2) and TRBJ2-1; 12 bases are a match to TRBD2. The CDR3 consists of 17 residues. Per the germline V gene, CDR1 is LGHDT and CDR2 is YNNKEL (reference sequence). Germline trimming cut 2 bases from V and 7 bases from J; bases unmatched to any gene: 9. The CDR3 region is CASSQLSTGTSGNEQFF. CDR3 nucleotide sequence: TGTGCCAGCAGCCAACTTTCGACCGGGACTAGCGGGAATGAGCAGTTCTTC.

This chain links TRBV9 with TRBJ1-4; 7 bases align to TRBD1. The V gene's germline CDR1 is SGDLS and CDR2 YYNGEE. CDR3 size: 14 residues. The V and J ends lost 4 bases and 8 bases, in that order; junction bases with no gene match: 8. For the CDR3, the DNA is TGTGCCAGCAGCAAAACAGGGGTGAAAGAAAAACTGTTTTTT. It yields the protein CASSKTGVKEKLFF.

The chain joins TRBV7-2 to TRBJ1-4; possible D gene TRBD1, 5 bases. CDR3 length: 16 amino acids. Germline loops: CDR1 SGHTA, CDR2 FQGNSA. Trimming took 5 bases from V and 5 from J, leaving 18 bases between them. The CDR3: CASSPTAGRVNEKLFF. The CDR3 DNA reads as TGTGCCAGCAGCCCGACAGCCGGGAGGGTAAATGAAAAACTGTTTTTT.

The chain's CDR3 is CAWRSTGSSYEQYF. CDR3 sequence (DNA): TGTGCCTGGAGATCTACAGGGAGCTCCTACGAGCAGTACTTC. J is TRBJ2-7 and V is TRBV30; D is possibly TRBD1 (6 bases). Germline CDR1 GTSNPN, CDR2 SVGIG (reference sequence). This CDR3 is built from 14 residues. V lost 3 bases and J lost 0, with 12 bases in between.

A single count supports this clone. This chain connects TRBV30 to TRBJ1-4; 7 bases map to TRBD1. Germline loops: CDR1 GTSNPN, CDR2 SVGIG (reference sequence). The V gene end was trimmed by 2 bases and the J gene end by 3 bases; junction bases not matched to a gene: 9. This CDR3 spans 16 amino acids. The CDR3 loop is CAWSTNQGVPNEKLFF. Written as DNA, the CDR3 is TGTGCCTGGAGTACCAATCAGGGGGTACCTAATGAAAAACTGTTTTTT.

The rearrangement links TRBV10-3 to TRBJ2-7; TRBD1 aligns across 7 bases. This CDR3 comprises 13 residues. Germline values: CDR1 ENHRY, CDR2 SYGVKD. V was clipped by 6 bases and J by 4 bases; unmatched bases: 6. DNA for the CDR3: TGTGCCATCAGAACCGGGACAGCATACGAGCAGTACTTC. Protein: CAIRTGTAYEQYF.

The chain uses TRBV4-2 and TRBJ2-1; 11 bases match TRBD2. The CDR3 loop spans 16 amino acids. Germline CDR1 reads LGHNA; CDR2 reads YNFKEQ. Trimming at V came to 4 bases and at J to 1 base, leaving 3 bases not matched to a gene. CDR3 amino acids: CASSLVAGGSYNEQFF. CDR3 coding DNA: TGTGCCAGCAGCCTAGTAGCGGGAGGGTCCTACAATGAGCAGTTCTTC.

The V gene is TRBV30, the J gene TRBJ1-1; no clear D gene. Germline CDR1 is GTSNPN and CDR2 is SVGIG (reference sequence). The CDR3 is made up of 13 amino acids. The V end lost 0 bases, the J end lost 3 bases, and 8 bases lay between the germline ends. The CDR3 nucleotides read TGTGCCTGGAGTGTGGCAGAATACACTGAAGCTTTCTTT. Translation gives CAWSVAEYTEAFF.

This chain links TRBV27 with TRBJ1-2, with D maybe TRBD1 (5 bases). The CDR3 sequence is 13 residues long. V dropped 3 bases and J dropped 5 bases, with 10 bases sitting between them. Germline V gene sequence: CDR1 MNHEY, CDR2 SMNVEV (reference sequence). For the CDR3, the DNA is TGTGCCAGCAGTTTCTCGGCAGGGTATGGCTACACCTTC. Encoded protein: CASSFSAGYGYTF.

The chain is built from TRBV19 and TRBJ2-5; maybe TRBD1 (6 bases). Trimming cost V 3 bases and J 2 bases, with 16 bases left between them. Germline V gives CDR1 LNHDA, CDR2 SQIVND (reference sequence). CDR3 length: 16 amino acids. CDR3 in DNA: TGTGCCAGTAGTATTGGGGGCAGGGCCCGTCAAGAGACCCAGTACTTC. This encodes CASSIGGRARQETQYF.

The chain combines TRBV5-1 with TRBJ1-5; 7 bases match TRBD1. V lost 0 bases and J lost 6; bases outside the gene matches: 3. Per germline, CDR1 SGHRS and CDR2 YFSETQ. This CDR3 contains 14 residues. The CDR3, as DNA: TGCGCCAGCAGCTTGGAGACAGGGCGTCAGCCCCAGCATTTT. Protein product: CASSLETGRQPQHF. The complete variable domain, with remaining parts taken from reference TRBV5-1 and TRBJ1-5, reads KAGVTQTPRYLIKTRGQQVTLSCSPISGHRSVSWYQQTPGQGLQFLFEYFSETQRNKGNFPGRFSGRQFSNSRSEMNVSTLELGDSALYLCASSLETGRQPQHFGDGTRLSIL.

J is TRBJ2-4 and V is TRBV7-8; weak D call: TRBD2 (6 bases). V lost 1 base, J lost 3 bases, and 13 bases lay in between. CDR3 size: 16 residues. CDR1 and CDR2 from the germline V gene are SGHVS and FQNEAQ. In DNA, the CDR3 is TGTGCCAGCAGCTTAGGGTACGGCGGGAACAAAAACATTCAGTACTTC. The encoded protein is CASSLGYGGNKNIQYF.

The chain employs TRBV3-1 (or the pseudogene TRBV3-2) and TRBJ2-3; 7 bases align to TRBD2. This CDR3 has 14 residues. CDR1 is LGHDT and CDR2 is YNNKEL in the germline V gene (reference sequence). Trimming removed 0 bases from V and 8 bases from J; junction bases left unmatched: 5. CDR3 protein: CASSQDRGGLTQYF. As DNA, the CDR3 is TGTGCCAGCAGCCAAGATAGGGGAGGGCTTACGCAGTATTTT.

The rearrangement uses TRBV19 and TRBJ2-2; D is undetermined. V lost 7 bases, J lost 1 base, and 10 bases lay in between. The V gene's germline CDR1 is LNHDA and CDR2 SQIVND (reference sequence). The CDR3 extends over 14 amino acids. The CDR3 loop is CASKLTGNTGELFF. The CDR3 DNA follows: TGTGCCAGTAAACTTACCGGGAACACCGGGGAGCTGTTTTTT.

This rearrangement joins TRBV27 to TRBJ2-1, with D perhaps matching TRBD1 (6 bases). Germline CDR1 reads MNHEY; CDR2 reads SMNVEV (reference sequence). The CDR3 spans 18 residues. V lost 5 bases, J lost 3 bases, and 23 bases lay in between. CDR3 in DNA: TGTGCCAGCAGTCCACCCACTCAGACAGGAACAAACTACAATGAGCAGTTCTTC. Translation gives CASSPPTQTGTNYNEQFF.

This chain links TRBV6-5 with TRBJ2-7, with TRBD2 as a possible D gene (5 bases). Per germline, CDR1 MNHEY and CDR2 SVGAGI. V was shortened by 6 bases and J by 5 bases, with 14 bases between the two germline ends. The CDR3 has 13 residues. The CDR3, as DNA: TGTGCCAGCAGACAGACTACCCGGGACGAGCAGTACTTC. Translated: CASRQTTRDEQYF.

The J gene is TRBJ1-5, the V gene TRBV6-4, with D perhaps matching TRBD1 (5 bases). CDR3 length: 17 amino acids. Germline V gene sequence: CDR1 MRHNA, CDR2 SNTAGT. V was pared by 2 bases and J by 0 bases, with 14 bases between. CDR3 bases: TGTGCCAGCAGTGACCAAAGACAGCCGGGTAGCAATCAGCCCCAGCATTTT. Amino acids: CASSDQRQPGSNQPQHF.